This passage covers 3 T cell receptor beta chains from one sample sequenced in a study of T cells in localized non-small cell lung cancer. Sequencing was performed with immunoSEQ multiplex PCR; in TCRdb, only in-frame clones are kept and a portion is missing. The table includes 55,000 to 65,000 clones, just over 90% detected once. Sequencing used peripheral blood, obtained before any cancer treatment. These receptors all come from a man between 40 and 69 years old with stage I lung adenocarcinoma.

CDR3 nucleotides: TGTGCCAGCAGCTTAGCGGGACTCTCCTACGAGCAGTACTTC. This translates into CASSLAGLSYEQYF. The genes are TRBV7-9 and TRBJ2-7; the D gene is possibly TRBD2 (6 bases). Looked up from germline, CDR1 is SEHNR and CDR2 is FQNEAQ (reference sequence). V lost 0 bases to trimming and J lost 0 bases, with 6 bases between them. The CDR3 is 14 residues long. The full variable domain, with the rest looked up from reference TRBV7-9 and TRBJ2-7, is DTGVSQNPRHKITKRGQNVTFRCDPISEHNRLYWYRQTLGQGPEFLTYFQNEAQLEKSRLLSDRFSAERPKGSFSTLEIQRTEQGDSAMYLCASSLAGLSYEQYFGPGTRLTVT.

This chain uses TRBV21-1 with TRBJ2-7; no DNA check was done on the table's D call, TRBD2. TRBV21-1 has pseudogene status. This CDR3 has 13 residues. DNA for the CDR3: TGTGCCAGCAGCAAATTGAGAAGTCGGGAGCAGTACTTC. It codes for CASSKLRSREQYF.

The chain links TRBV5-4 to TRBJ2-2, with 9 nucleotides matching TRBD2. The J segment lost 5 bases and the V segment lost 4 bases, leaving 9 bases of the junction unmatched. Germline CDR1 SGHNT, CDR2 YYREEE (reference sequence). The CDR3 is 16 residues long. CDR3 in DNA: TGTGCCAGCAGCCCCCGAGGGACTAGCCAAACCGGGGAGCTGTTTTTT. Encoded protein: CASSPRGTSQTGELFF.